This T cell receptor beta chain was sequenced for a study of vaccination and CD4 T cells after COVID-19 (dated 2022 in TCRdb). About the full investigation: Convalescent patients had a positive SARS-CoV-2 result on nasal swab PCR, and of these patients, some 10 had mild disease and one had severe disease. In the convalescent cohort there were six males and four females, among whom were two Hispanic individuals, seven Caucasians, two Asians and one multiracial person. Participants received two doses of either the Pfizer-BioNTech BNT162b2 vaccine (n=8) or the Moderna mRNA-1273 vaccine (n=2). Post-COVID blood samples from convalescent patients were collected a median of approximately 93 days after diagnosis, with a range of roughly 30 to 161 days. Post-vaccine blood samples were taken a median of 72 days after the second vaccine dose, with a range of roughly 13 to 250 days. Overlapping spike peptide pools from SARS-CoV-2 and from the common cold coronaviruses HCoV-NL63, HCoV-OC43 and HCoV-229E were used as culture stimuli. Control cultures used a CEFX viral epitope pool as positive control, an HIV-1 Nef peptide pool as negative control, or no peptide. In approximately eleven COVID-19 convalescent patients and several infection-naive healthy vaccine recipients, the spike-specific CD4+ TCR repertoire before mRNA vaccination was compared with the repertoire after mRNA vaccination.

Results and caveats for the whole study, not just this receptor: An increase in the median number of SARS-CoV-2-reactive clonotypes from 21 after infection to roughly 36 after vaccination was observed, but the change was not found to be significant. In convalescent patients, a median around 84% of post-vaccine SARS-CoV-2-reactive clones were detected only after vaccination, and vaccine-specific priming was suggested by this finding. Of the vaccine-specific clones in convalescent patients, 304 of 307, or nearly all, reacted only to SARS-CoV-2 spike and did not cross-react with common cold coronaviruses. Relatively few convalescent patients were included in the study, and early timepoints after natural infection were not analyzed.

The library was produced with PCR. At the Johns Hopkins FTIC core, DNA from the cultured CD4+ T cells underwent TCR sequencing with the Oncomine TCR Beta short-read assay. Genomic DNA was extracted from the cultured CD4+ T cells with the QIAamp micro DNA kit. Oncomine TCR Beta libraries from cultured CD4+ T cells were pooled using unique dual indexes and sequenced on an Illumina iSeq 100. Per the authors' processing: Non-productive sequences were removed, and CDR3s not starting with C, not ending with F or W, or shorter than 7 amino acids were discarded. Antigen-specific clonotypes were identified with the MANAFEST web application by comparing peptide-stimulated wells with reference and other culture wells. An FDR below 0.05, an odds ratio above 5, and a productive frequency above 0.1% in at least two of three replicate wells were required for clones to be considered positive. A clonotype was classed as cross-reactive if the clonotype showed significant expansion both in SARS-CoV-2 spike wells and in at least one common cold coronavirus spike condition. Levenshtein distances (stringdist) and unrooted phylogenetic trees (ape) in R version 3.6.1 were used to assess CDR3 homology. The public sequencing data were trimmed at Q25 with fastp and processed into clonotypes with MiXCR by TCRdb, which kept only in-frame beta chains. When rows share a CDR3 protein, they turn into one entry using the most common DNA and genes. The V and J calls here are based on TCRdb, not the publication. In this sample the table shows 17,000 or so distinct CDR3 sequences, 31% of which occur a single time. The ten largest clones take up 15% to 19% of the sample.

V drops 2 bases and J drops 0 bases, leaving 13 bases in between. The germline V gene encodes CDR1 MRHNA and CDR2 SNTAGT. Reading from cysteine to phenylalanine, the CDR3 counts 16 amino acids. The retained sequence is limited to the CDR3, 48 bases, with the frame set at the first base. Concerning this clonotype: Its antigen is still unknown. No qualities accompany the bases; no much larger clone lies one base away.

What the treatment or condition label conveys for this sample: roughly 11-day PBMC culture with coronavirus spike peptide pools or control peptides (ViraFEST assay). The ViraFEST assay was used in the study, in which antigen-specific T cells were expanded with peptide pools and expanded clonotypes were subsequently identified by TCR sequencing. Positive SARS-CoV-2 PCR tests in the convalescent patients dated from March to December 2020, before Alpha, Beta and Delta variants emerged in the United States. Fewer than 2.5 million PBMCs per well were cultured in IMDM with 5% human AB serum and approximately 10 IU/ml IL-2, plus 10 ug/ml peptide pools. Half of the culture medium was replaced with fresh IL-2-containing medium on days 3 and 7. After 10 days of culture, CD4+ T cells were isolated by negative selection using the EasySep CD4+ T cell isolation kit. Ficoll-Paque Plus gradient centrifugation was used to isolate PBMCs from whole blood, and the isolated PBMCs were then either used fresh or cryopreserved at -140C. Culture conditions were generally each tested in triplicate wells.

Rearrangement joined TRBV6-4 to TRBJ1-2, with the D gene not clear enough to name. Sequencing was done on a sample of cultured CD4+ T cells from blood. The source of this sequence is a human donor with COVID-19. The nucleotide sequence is TGTGCCAGCAGTGACCTCACCAGGAATACTAACTATGGCTACACCTTC. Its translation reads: CASSDLTRNTNYGYTF.